These 23 T cell receptor beta chains were sequenced from one sample in a study of shared clonotypes between healthy human individuals. Sequencing was performed with immunoSEQ multiplex PCR; in TCRdb, only in-frame clones are kept and a portion is missing. The data show some 1,100,000 clones, with 75% to 85% seen just once and about 0.52% held by the top ten. The specimen was memory CD4+ T cells from PBMCs. Subset: CD45RA-negative fraction. All receptors derive from a man aged 18 to 29 in good health. Some clones in this sample may be carry-over from other donors' samples.

The V gene is TRBV5-1, the J gene TRBJ2-7, with TRBD1 matching over 11 bases. V trimming: 4 bases; J trimming: 3 bases; junction bases outside the gene matches: 3. The germline V gene has CDR1 SGHRS and CDR2 YFSETQ. This CDR3 spans 14 amino acids. Here the CDR3 reads CASSGGTGGYEQYF. CDR3 nucleotides: TGCGCCAGCAGCGGTGGGACAGGGGGCTACGAGCAGTACTTC.

In its sample, this clone was seen a few times. This sequence joins TRBV5-1 and TRBJ2-1; TRBD1 or TRBD2 may be the D gene (5 bases each). The germline V gene encodes CDR1 SGHRS and CDR2 YFSETQ. The CDR3 totals 14 residues. V was shortened by 2 bases and J by 6 bases, with 12 bases between the two germline ends. The CDR3 region is CASSFSVGVNEQFF. The DNA for the CDR3 is TGCGCCAGCAGCTTCAGTGTGGGGGTCAATGAGCAGTTCTTC. The full variable domain, with the rest looked up from reference TRBV5-1 and TRBJ2-1, is KAGVTQTPRYLIKTRGQQVTLSCSPISGHRSVSWYQQTPGQGLQFLFEYFSETQRNKGNFPGRFSGRQFSNSRSEMNVSTLELGDSALYLCASSFSVGVNEQFFGPGTRLTVL.

This chain links TRBV28 with TRBJ1-2; D possibly corresponds to TRBD1 (6 bases). Trimming shortened V by 3 bases and J by 8 bases, and 16 bases separated the two germline ends. This CDR3 spans 14 amino acids. The germline V gene encodes CDR1 MDHEN and CDR2 SYDVKM. The CDR3 here is CASSFGQGKSGYTF. CDR3 nucleotide sequence: TGTGCCAGCAGTTTCGGCCAGGGGAAGAGCGGCTACACCTTC.

V usage is TRBV5-1 and J usage is TRBJ2-2; no clear D gene. V was clipped by 2 bases and J by 1 base, with 6 bases between them. The CDR3 runs 14 residues. CDR1 SGHRS and CDR2 YFSETQ come from the germline V gene. The CDR3 DNA sequence: TGCGCCAGCAGCTTCCAGAAGAACACCGGGGAGCTGTTTTTT. Encoded protein: CASSFQKNTGELFF.

The V gene is TRBV7-2, the J gene TRBJ2-7; TRBD2 might be the D (5 bases). V was cut by 3 bases and J by 0 bases, with 12 bases left in between. The CDR3 covers 15 residues. Germline V CDR1 and CDR2: SGHTA, FQGNSA. The CDR3 spells CASSFSAAPSYEQYF. The CDR3 region has the DNA TGTGCCAGCAGCTTCTCAGCGGCACCCTCCTACGAGCAGTACTTC. The full variable domain, rest sourced from reference TRBV7-2 and TRBJ2-7, is GAGVSQSPSNKVTEKGKDVELRCDPISGHTALYWYRQSLGQGLEFLIYFQGNSAPDKSGLPSDRFSAERTGGSVSTLTIQRTQQEDSAVYLCASSFSAAPSYEQYFGPGTRLTVT.

CDR3 sequence reads: CASSQQSGTVNTEAFF. Here the CDR3 DNA reads TGCGCCAGCAGCCAACAATCCGGGACGGTAAACACTGAAGCTTTCTTT. J is TRBJ1-1 and V is TRBV4-1; D is perhaps TRBD1 (5 bases). Germline CDR1 MGHRA, CDR2 YSYEKL. This CDR3 comprises 16 residues. Trimming removed 2 bases at V and 2 bases at J, with 15 bases between.

The chain has TRBV9 and TRBJ2-1, with unresolved D. V lost 0 bases and J lost 3, with 4 bases in between. There are 13 residues in the CDR3. From germline, CDR1 is SGDLS and CDR2 YYNGEE. The CDR3 region is CASSVGYYNEQFF. For the CDR3, the DNA is TGTGCCAGCAGCGTAGGATACTACAATGAGCAGTTCTTC.

This chain connects TRBV5-4 to TRBJ1-1, with 7 bases aligning to TRBD1. With 0 bases clipped from V and 4 bases from J, the junction kept 3 bases outside the gene matches. Germline V gene lookup returns CDR1 SGHNT and CDR2 YYREEE (reference sequence). The CDR3 is 14 amino acids. CDR3 protein: CASSLAAGGTEAFF. CDR3 nucleotides: TGTGCCAGCAGCTTGGCGGCAGGGGGCACTGAAGCTTTCTTT.

This chain joins TRBV7-9 and TRBJ1-2; D gene unclear. V lost 0 bases to trimming and J lost 14 bases, with 16 bases between them. This CDR3 comprises 13 residues. The germline CDR1 and CDR2 sequences are SEHNR and FQNEAQ (reference sequence). In DNA form, the CDR3 reads TGTGCCAGCAGCTTAGCGCGAGGGAATTGGAAGACCTTC. This translates into CASSLARGNWKTF.

The V call is TRBV7-2, the J call TRBJ2-1; 7 bases fit TRBD2. V gave up 1 base and J gave up 5 bases; unmatched junction bases: 2. This CDR3 has 14 amino acids. Per germline, CDR1 SGHTA and CDR2 FQGNSA. The CDR3 DNA follows: TGTGCCAGCAGCTTAGTTGCGGGGGACAATGAGCAGTTCTTC. Its translation: CASSLVAGDNEQFF.

CDR3 sequence reads: CASSLESAPEAFF. The CDR3 nucleotides read TGCGCCAGCAGCTTGGAATCAGCACCTGAAGCTTTCTTT. The chain combines TRBV5-1 with TRBJ1-1; D is ambiguous. In germline, CDR1 is SGHRS, CDR2 YFSETQ. The CDR3 has 13 residues. V gave up 0 bases and J gave up 6 bases, with 9 bases separating them.

This clone has more than one count but fewer than ten. The rearrangement links TRBV7-6 to TRBJ2-3; 10 bases agree with TRBD1. V trimming: 6 bases; J trimming: 7 bases; junction bases outside the gene matches: 13. The CDR3 loop spans 16 amino acids. Germline CDR1 SGHVS, CDR2 FNYEAQ. This CDR3 is CASSSLPGQGLNTQYF. The CDR3 DNA is TGTGCCAGCAGTTCCCTCCCGGGACAGGGGTTGAATACGCAGTATTTT.

This clone has more than one count but fewer than ten. The same CDR3 is also encoded by other DNA sequences in this sample. The rearrangement links TRBV30 to TRBJ1-1; D is uncertain. Germline CDR1 reads GTSNPN; CDR2 reads SVGIG (reference sequence). V dropped 0 bases and J dropped 2 bases, with 4 bases sitting between them. The CDR3 has 12 residues. The CDR3 bases are TGTGCCTGGAGTGTACTTAACACTGAAGCTTTCTTT. This sequence encodes CAWSVLNTEAFF.

This chain links TRBV19 with TRBJ2-3, with 12 nucleotides matching TRBD2. Germline V gene data show CDR1 as LNHDA and CDR2 as SQIVND (reference sequence). The CDR3 contains 17 residues. With V trimmed by 5 bases and J by 5 bases, 11 bases remained unmatched. CDR3 DNA: TGTGCCAGTAGTGGCAGCGGATCTAGCGGGGGGGGAGATACGCAGTATTTT. Translating gives CASSGSGSSGGGDTQYF.

This chain uses TRBV7-9 with TRBJ2-4; 7 bases are shared with TRBD1. The CDR3 extends over 15 amino acids. Losses at the gene ends were 3 bases for V and 6 bases for J; bases not matched to a gene: 8. CDR1 is SEHNR, CDR2 FQNEAQ, per germline (reference sequence). The CDR3 DNA reads TGTGCCAGCAGCTTTGAGACAGGGCAGGGAAACATTCAGTACTTC. This translates into CASSFETGQGNIQYF.

The table lists this clone with many counts. This chain joins TRBV11-2 and TRBJ2-4, with no clear D. This CDR3 contains 13 residues. V was shortened by 5 bases and J by 6 bases, with 11 bases between the two germline ends. In germline, CDR1 is SGHAT, CDR2 FQNNGV. The CDR3 region has the DNA TGTGCCAGCAGCCCAGGTCGAGGAAACATTCAGTACTTC. It translates to CASSPGRGNIQYF.

J is TRBJ1-5 and V is TRBV28; weak D call: TRBD1 (5 bases). The germline V and J ends were trimmed by 5 bases and 1 base, with 12 bases remaining between them. Germline V gene lookup returns CDR1 MDHEN and CDR2 SYDVKM. CDR3 length: 15 amino acids. In DNA, the CDR3 is TGTGCCAGCAGTGGCGGGGGGGAGAGCAATCAGCCCCAGCATTTT. It yields the protein CASSGGGESNQPQHF. The entire variable domain, with the rest obtained from reference TRBV28 and TRBJ1-5, is as follows: DVKVTQSSRYLVKRTGEKVFLECVQDMDHENMFWYRQDPGLGLRLIYFSYDVKMKEKGDIPEGYSVSREKKERFSLILESASTNQTSMYLCASSGGGESNQPQHFGDGTRLSIL.

The rearrangement uses TRBV7-9 and TRBJ1-3; the D gene is possibly TRBD1 (6 bases). The germline gives CDR1 SEHNR, CDR2 FQNEAQ (reference sequence). V lost 5 bases and J lost 0, with 11 bases in between. This CDR3 has 15 amino acids. CDR3 protein: CASSPGQNSGNTIYF. CDR3 DNA sequence: TGTGCCAGCAGCCCGGGACAAAACTCTGGAAACACCATATATTTT. The entire variable domain, with the rest obtained from reference TRBV7-9 and TRBJ1-3, is as follows: DTGVSQNPRHKITKRGQNVTFRCDPISEHNRLYWYRQTLGQGPEFLTYFQNEAQLEKSRLLSDRFSAERPKGSFSTLEIQRTEQGDSAMYLCASSPGQNSGNTIYFGEGSWLTVV.

The J gene is TRBJ2-2, the V gene TRBV7-3; 13 nucleotides agree with TRBD2. The length of the CDR3 is 16 residues. From germline, CDR1 is SGHTA and CDR2 FQGTGA. The V gene end was trimmed by 5 bases and the J gene end by 6 bases; junction bases not matched to a gene: 6. CDR3 coding DNA: TGTGCCAGCAGCCGAAGACTAGCGGGAGGCTCCGGGGAGCTGTTTTTT. Protein sequence: CASSRRLAGGSGELFF.

This chain connects TRBV10-3 to TRBJ2-3, with 8 bases aligning to TRBD2. This CDR3 contains 15 residues. V lost 1 base and J lost 3; bases outside the gene matches: 3. Germline V gene sequence: CDR1 ENHRY, CDR2 SYGVKD. The CDR3 nucleotides are TGTGCCATCAGTGAGTATGGACTAGCTACAGATACGCAGTATTTT. As protein: CAISEYGLATDTQYF.

The rearrangement uses TRBV29-1 and TRBJ2-1; the match to TRBD2 covers 10 bases. The trim removed 4 bases at V and 0 bases at J, leaving 6 bases unmatched. Germline assignment: CDR1 SQVTM and CDR2 ANQGSEA. The CDR3 is 16 residues long. The CDR3 spells CSVGLAGASSYNEQFF. The CDR3 DNA reads TGCAGCGTTGGTCTAGCGGGAGCTAGCTCCTACAATGAGCAGTTCTTC.

V and J are TRBV6-6 and TRBJ2-2, with 8 bases aligning to TRBD2. Trimming took 7 bases from V and 3 from J; bases not matched to a gene: 7. This CDR3 has 15 residues. Germline values: CDR1 MNHNY, CDR2 SVGAGI (reference sequence). Here the CDR3 reads CASKIRAGDTGELFF. CDR3 bases: TGTGCCAGCAAAATTCGAGCGGGAGACACCGGGGAGCTGTTTTTT.

DNA of the CDR3: TGTGCCAGTACCCTCCGGGACAGGGAAGAGACCCAGTACTTC. This sequence encodes CASTLRDREETQYF. The rearrangement joins TRBV2 to TRBJ2-5, with 9 bases fitting TRBD1. Looked up from germline, CDR1 is SNHLY and CDR2 is FYNNEI. J was trimmed by 3 bases and V by 9 bases; bases with no gene match: 8. The CDR3 has 14 amino acids.